This T cell receptor beta chain emerged from a study of PD-1 blockade in classical Hodgkin lymphoma. Time point here: newly diagnosed, previously untreated cHL patient sample. The protocol was immunoSEQ multiplex PCR, while the TCRdb copy is restricted to in-frame clones and leaves out a portion. The sample holds roughly 70,000 clones; approximately 93% are singletons and the top ten take roughly 2.6%. V lost 4 bases and J lost 2, with 14 bases in between. The germline gives CDR1 MNHEY, CDR2 SVGAGI. The CDR3 contains 15 residues. A note on this clone: Its specificity is not known.

Study-wide findings and caveats: TCR diversity at baseline was reported to be reduced in newly diagnosed patients relative to healthy donors.

The rearrangement joins TRBV6-5 to TRBJ1-1; D possibly corresponds to TRBD1 (6 bases). The TCR was taken from a human donor with classical Hodgkin lymphoma. Sequenced sample: peripheral blood mononuclear cells (PBMCs). The CDR3 nucleotides are TGTGCCAGCAGTTCGTGGGGGCAGGGAAACACTGAAGCTTTCTTT. Translated, it gives CASSSWGQGNTEAFF.